The sequence of this T cell receptor (beta chain) was determined in a study of siplizumab effects on memory and regulatory T cells. Comment on this clone: Its antigen is as yet unknown.

Study findings and constraints: Naive or memory phenotype assignment was not possible for roughly 80-97% of proliferating CD4+ or CD8+ clones. Contribution to the alloresponse seemed major for naive T cells, which also seemed more diverse than memory cells.

In each sample, about 100,000 TCR templates were assayed. Libraries were prepared by immunoSEQ multiplex PCR; TCRdb keeps only in-frame clonotypes and omits some of them. The sample carries around 94,000 clones, 92% recorded once. The CDR3 spans 16 residues. Germline V gives CDR1 MDHEN, CDR2 SYDVKM. V was pared by 1 base and J by 1 base, with 14 bases between. The sample taken for sequencing was CD4+ T cells sorted from blood. The V and J genes are TRBV28 and TRBJ2-7; TRBD1 might be the D (5 bases). The origin of this receptor is a human donor in good health. The CDR3, as DNA: TGTGCCAGCAGTTTATTAAGCTATCAGGGTTCCTACGAGCAGTACTTC. Amino acids: CASSLLSYQGSYEQYF.